These 27 T cell receptor beta chains originate from one sample sequenced in a study of cytomegalovirus exposure and HLA in healthy donors (dated by TCRdb to 2015 to 2018). The library was obtained by the immunoSEQ multiplex PCR assay. The multiplex PCR relied on a mix of 60 forward primers for TCR Vbeta segments and 13 reverse primers for TCR Jbeta segments. Sourced from immuneACCESS, this table was stored by TCRdb with only in-frame sequences that have V and J called. A share of the clones is absent; for the studies checked, an unresolved V gene accounts for under half, and the remainder has no known explanation. The sample table lists roughly 280,000 clones, around 66% of them with a count of one. Approximately 2.1% of the sample is in the top ten clones. The specimen sequenced was PBMCs. These receptors were taken from a female donor in good health and CMV-seronegative.

This clone was recorded a few times. The rearrangement uses TRBV11-2 and TRBJ2-2, with no clear D. V was clipped by 5 bases and J by 5 bases, with 9 bases between them. The length of the CDR3 is 13 residues. CDR1 SGHAT and CDR2 FQNNGV come from the germline V gene. DNA of the CDR3: TGTGCCAGCAGCCCTATCCGGACCGGGGAGCTGTTTTTT. This translates into CASSPIRTGELFF.

The gene calls are TRBV6-4 and TRBJ2-7; 9 bases fit TRBD2. CDR1 and CDR2 from the germline V gene are MRHNA and SNTAGT. Trimming took 5 bases from V and 6 from J; bases not matched to a gene: 11. There are 15 residues in the CDR3. CDR3 coding DNA: TGTGCCAGCAGTAGAGAAGGGACTAGCACGAGCGAGCAGTACTTC. Protein: CASSREGTSTSEQYF.

The rearrangement uses TRBV4-2 and TRBJ1-1, with D possibly matching TRBD1 (6 bases). CDR3 length equals 14 residues. Germline values: CDR1 LGHNA, CDR2 YNFKEQ. The V end was cut by 5 bases, the J end by 1 base, with 11 bases between. The CDR3 DNA follows: TGTGCCAGCAGCGATGGACAGACGAACACTGAAGCTTTCTTT. Its protein product is CASSDGQTNTEAFF.

The chain links TRBV7-9 to TRBJ1-5, with 7 bases matching TRBD1. V dropped 5 bases and J dropped 0; count of bases not matched to a gene: 4. The CDR3 sequence is 15 residues long. Germline V gene data show CDR1 as SEHNR and CDR2 as FQNEAQ (reference sequence). This CDR3 is CASSHQGDSNQPQHF. CDR3 coding DNA: TGTGCCAGCAGCCACCAGGGGGATAGCAATCAGCCCCAGCATTTT.

The V gene is TRBV9, the J gene TRBJ2-3, with TRBD2 matching 9 bases. V lost 6 bases and J lost 4; bases outside the gene matches: 6. This CDR3 is 14 amino acids long. CDR1 is SGDLS, CDR2 YYNGEE, per germline. CDR3 DNA: TGTGCCAGCAACCACCTAGCGGGATCAGATACGCAGTATTTT. Protein product: CASNHLAGSDTQYF.

This clone was picked up a small number of times. The CDR3, as DNA: TGTGCCAGCAGGGGGGACAGGGGTGGAAACGAGCAGTACTTC. Its protein product is CASRGDRGGNEQYF. This chain connects TRBV27 to TRBJ2-7; TRBD1 aligns across 10 bases. Germline V lookup: CDR1 MNHEY, CDR2 SMNVEV (reference sequence). V was pared by 6 bases and J by 5 bases, with 7 bases of the junction left unmatched. The CDR3 sequence is 14 residues long.

The V and J genes are TRBV11-2 and TRBJ1-1; D gene unclear. Germline V gene data show CDR1 as SGHAT and CDR2 as FQNNGV. The CDR3 loop spans 15 amino acids. The V end was cut by 5 bases, the J end by 4 bases, with 17 bases between. The CDR3: CASSLSAVSSTEAFF. In DNA, the CDR3 is TGTGCCAGCAGCCTCAGCGCGGTATCGAGCACTGAAGCTTTCTTT.

The chain has TRBV28 and TRBJ2-5; 8 bases match TRBD1. V shed 2 bases, J shed 5 bases, and the junction held 4 bases outside the gene matches. Germline assignment: CDR1 MDHEN and CDR2 SYDVKM. The CDR3 is made up of 14 amino acids. The CDR3: CASSLLQGGETQYF. The CDR3 DNA follows: TGTGCCAGCAGTTTACTACAGGGGGGCGAGACCCAGTACTTC.

CDR3 nucleotides: TGTGCCAGCAGTTGGGCCTCGGGGACTGGAAACACCATATATTTT. It codes for CASSWASGTGNTIYF. V is TRBV28 and J is TRBJ1-3; no reliable D call. Germline V gene sequence: CDR1 MDHEN, CDR2 SYDVKM. The V gene lost 4 bases and the J gene lost 2 bases, with 12 bases spanning the gap. The CDR3 contains 15 residues.

A single count supports this clone. The chain couples TRBV27 to TRBJ2-5; no reliable D call. The J call may be wrong; the DNA end is better matched by TRBJ2-7. The CDR3 consists of 14 residues. Germline CDR1 is MNHEY and CDR2 is SMNVEV (reference sequence). CDR3 in DNA: TGTGCCAGCAGTTTAGGCGGAAGCTCCTACGAGCAGTACTTC. Translated, it gives CASSLGGSSYEQYF.

The rearrangement links TRBV30 to TRBJ1-1, with D perhaps TRBD1 (6 bases). The CDR3 runs to 11 residues. The germline V gene has CDR1 GTSNPN and CDR2 SVGIG (reference sequence). Trimming removed 3 bases from V and 6 bases from J, with 8 bases in between. CDR3 amino acids: CAWRQGPEAFF. CDR3 DNA sequence: TGTGCCTGGAGACAGGGCCCTGAAGCTTTCTTT.

This chain uses TRBV7-8 with TRBJ2-4; 9 nucleotides agree with TRBD2. Trimming cost V 5 bases and J 8 bases; bases outside gene matches: 22. The length of the CDR3 is 19 residues. Germline assignment: CDR1 SGHVS and CDR2 FQNEAQ. The CDR3 DNA is TGTGCCAGCAGCCACCGAAAAGTAGCGGGAGCCCCCCAAGTGGACATTCAGTACTTC. Translating gives CASSHRKVAGAPQVDIQYF.

The chain recombines TRBV15 with TRBJ2-6; TRBD1 matches at 7 bases. This CDR3 has 16 residues. Trimming at V came to 3 bases and at J to 3 bases, leaving 5 bases not matched to a gene. In germline, CDR1 is LNHNV, CDR2 YYDKDF (reference sequence). CDR3: CATSRTGSYGANVLTF. The CDR3 DNA follows: TGTGCCACCAGCAGGACAGGGTCGTATGGGGCCAACGTCCTGACTTTC.

This chain connects TRBV5-4 to TRBJ2-7; D perhaps matches TRBD2 (6 bases). Germline V gene sequence: CDR1 SGHNT, CDR2 YYREEE (reference sequence). The V and J ends lost 7 bases and 3 bases respectively, with 17 bases between them. The CDR3 contains 14 residues. The CDR3 DNA sequence: TGTGCCAGCTTCGACCGGGGGAGAGGCTACGAGCAGTACTTC. Translating gives CASFDRGRGYEQYF.

This clone showed up just a few times. The gene calls are TRBV7-8 and TRBJ2-7; D unclear. From germline, CDR1 is SGHVS and CDR2 FQNEAQ. This CDR3 has 15 residues. V was pared by 2 bases and J by 4 bases, with 15 bases between. The chain's CDR3 is CASSLSAGLPYEQYF. In DNA form, the CDR3 reads TGTGCCAGCAGCTTATCGGCAGGATTACCATACGAGCAGTACTTC.

The chain has TRBV6-6 and TRBJ2-2; tentatively, D is TRBD2 (7 bases). Per the germline V gene, CDR1 is MNHNY and CDR2 is SVGAGI (reference sequence). The length of the CDR3 is 16 residues. Between the trimmed V and J ends, which lost 5 bases and 0 bases, there was a span of 13 bases. CDR3 bases: TGTGCCAGCAGTGGACGGGGGGCGGCGAACACCGGGGAGCTGTTTTTT. Protein product: CASSGRGAANTGELFF.

The table lists this clone with a count of one. The chain carries TRBV6-1 and TRBJ2-7; possible D gene TRBD1, 6 bases. CDR3 size: 15 residues. The germline V and J ends were trimmed by 3 bases and 0 bases, with 12 bases remaining between them. The germline gives CDR1 MNHNS, CDR2 SASEGT. The CDR3 DNA reads as TGTGCCAGCAGTGATTCGGACAGAAGCTCCTACGAGCAGTACTTC. It specifies CASSDSDRSSYEQYF.

Of note for this clone: Other DNA sequences within the sample encode an identical CDR3. The chain carries TRBV4-1 and TRBJ2-1; 14 bases line up with TRBD2. This CDR3 contains 17 residues. V lost 4 bases to trimming and J lost 6 bases; unmatched junction nucleotides: 8. The V gene's germline CDR1 is MGHRA and CDR2 YSYEKL. The CDR3 coding sequence is TGCGCCAGCAGCCCCGGGGGACTAGCGGGAGCTCTCAATGAGCAGTTCTTC. Its translation is CASSPGGLAGALNEQFF.

The chain recombines TRBV4-1 with TRBJ2-5; 11 nucleotides line up with TRBD2. With 0 bases clipped from V and 4 bases from J, the junction kept 10 bases outside the gene matches. Germline V gene sequence: CDR1 MGHRA, CDR2 YSYEKL. This CDR3 region has 18 residues. This CDR3 reads CASSQDPTLAGELETQYF. The CDR3 bases are TGCGCCAGCAGCCAAGACCCCACACTAGCGGGAGAATTAGAGACCCAGTACTTC.

This clone turned up a few times. The V gene is TRBV4-1, the J gene TRBJ2-7, with 9 bases aligning to TRBD2. The trim removed 2 bases at V and 2 bases at J, leaving 4 bases unmatched. The germline CDR1 and CDR2 sequences are MGHRA and YSYEKL. The CDR3 extends over 15 amino acids. Written as DNA, the CDR3 is TGCGCCAGCAGCCAAAAGCCTAGCGGGGCCTACGAGCAGTACTTC. Its protein product is CASSQKPSGAYEQYF.

V usage is TRBV13 and J usage is TRBJ2-7; TRBD2 aligns across 10 bases. The CDR3 is 17 amino acids. From germline, CDR1 is PRHDT and CDR2 FYEKMQ (reference sequence). V was pared by 3 bases and J by 0 bases, with 8 bases of the junction left unmatched. The DNA of the CDR3 is TGTGCCAGCAGCTTGGCGGCGGGGACTAGCGACTCCTACGAGCAGTACTTC. This sequence encodes CASSLAAGTSDSYEQYF.

This clone came up once. The V call is TRBV7-3, the J call TRBJ2-1; 7 nucleotides agree with TRBD2. In germline, CDR1 is SGHTA, CDR2 FQGTGA. The ends lost 1 base at V and 5 bases at J; junction bases unmatched: 8. CDR3 length: 16 amino acids. The DNA of the CDR3 is TGTGCCAGCAGCTTAATTCCAGCTAGCGGAAACAATGAGCAGTTCTTC. Translation: CASSLIPASGNNEQFF.

The J gene is TRBJ1-2, the V gene TRBV28, with D possibly TRBD1 on 5 matching bases. This CDR3 comprises 16 residues. Germline CDR1 reads MDHEN; CDR2 reads SYDVKM. Trimming removed 6 bases from V and 8 bases from J, with 25 bases in between. This CDR3 is CASSRVAGPFPEGYTF. In DNA form, the CDR3 reads TGTGCCAGCAGCCGGGTGGCAGGGCCCTTCCCGGAGGGCTACACCTTC.

V usage is TRBV5-4 and J usage is TRBJ2-7, with 13 bases lining up with TRBD2. Germline V gives CDR1 SGHNT, CDR2 YYREEE (reference sequence). This CDR3 is built from 14 residues. The V and J ends lost 0 bases and 6 bases, in that order; junction bases with no gene match: 0. The CDR3 protein is CASSLGLAGGEQYF. In DNA form, the CDR3 reads TGTGCCAGCAGCTTGGGACTAGCGGGAGGCGAGCAGTACTTC.

V gene TRBV5-4 combines with J gene TRBJ2-7, with unresolved D. V was pared by 0 bases and J by 7 bases, with 20 bases between. From germline, CDR1 is SGHNT and CDR2 YYREEE (reference sequence). This CDR3 comprises 16 residues. CDR3 loop: CASSLASTAIHQEQYF. CDR3 DNA sequence: TGTGCCAGCAGCTTGGCCTCAACAGCCATTCACCAGGAGCAGTACTTC.

The chain recombines TRBV28 with TRBJ2-5; possibly TRBD2 for D (6 bases). Near its end, the DNA agrees better with TRBJ2-7, so the J call may be wrong. Looked up from germline, CDR1 is MDHEN and CDR2 is SYDVKM. The CDR3 contains 15 residues. The CDR3 sequence: CASSGTERVIYEQYF. The CDR3 coding sequence is TGTGCCAGCAGTGGGACGGAGCGGGTTATCTACGAGCAGTACTTC.

The V and J genes are TRBV6-1 and TRBJ2-3; the match to TRBD2 covers 7 bases. The V and J ends lost 3 bases and 4 bases, in that order; junction bases with no gene match: 10. Germline loops: CDR1 MNHNS, CDR2 SASEGT. The CDR3 loop spans 16 amino acids. CDR3 nucleotide sequence: TGTGCCAGCAGTGAGCCAGGTACTAGCGCTTCAGATACGCAGTATTTT. Protein: CASSEPGTSASDTQYF.